The rows below give T cell receptor beta chains drawn from one sample of a study of CD4+ T cells in melanoma. Assay used: immunoSEQ multiplex PCR; TCRdb lists only in-frame clones, some missing. This table holds 8,000 to 10,000 clones, approximately 72% found once. Specimen: tumor tissue. These receptors originate from a human donor with melanoma. The CDR3 runs from the conserved cysteine through the conserved F or W. Fields, in order: CDR3 DNA, CDR3 protein, clone size, J gene, D gene, V gene. D genes are given only for firm matches. Size is stated for part of the rows, as once, few or many counts, or as a class when the clone is expanded.

CDR3nt: TGTGCCTGGAGTGTAAGCCCCGCAGGGGCGGTCACTGAAGCTTTCTTT; CDR3aa: CAWSVSPAGAVTEAFF; abundance: -; j_gene: TRBJ1-1; d_gene: -; v_gene: TRBV30
CDR3nt: TGTGCCAGCAGCCACATGATGGGAAACACCATATATTTT; CDR3aa: CASSHMMGNTIYF; abundance: few; j_gene: TRBJ1-3; d_gene: -; v_gene: TRBV6-1
CDR3nt: TGTGCCATCAGTGAGTCGAACAAACGGGGAGATACTAATGAAAAACTGTTTTTT; CDR3aa: CAISESNKRGDTNEKLFF; abundance: -; j_gene: TRBJ1-4; d_gene: -; v_gene: TRBV10-3
CDR3nt: TGTGCCAGCACCCCCCTCCAGGGCGGATTGAATGAAGCTTTCTTT; CDR3aa: CASTPLQGGLNEAFF; abundance: few; j_gene: TRBJ1-1; d_gene: -; v_gene: TRBV9
CDR3nt: TGTGCCAGCAGCTCATTGGACAGGGCTGGAAACACCATATATTTT; CDR3aa: CASSSLDRAGNTIYF; abundance: -; j_gene: TRBJ1-3; d_gene: TRBD1; v_gene: TRBV5-6
CDR3nt: TGTGCCAGCAGCCCCCTCATGAACACTGAAGCTTTCTTT; CDR3aa: CASSPLMNTEAFF; abundance: -; j_gene: TRBJ1-1; d_gene: -; v_gene: TRBV7-9
CDR3nt: TGTGCCAGCAGTAATACCCCCGGGAGCTCCTATAATTCACCCCTCCACTTT; CDR3aa: CASSNTPGSSYNSPLHF; abundance: medium-sized; j_gene: TRBJ1-6; d_gene: -; v_gene: TRBV9
CDR3nt: TGTGCCAGCTCAACCATGGGACAGGGGACCCCAGAGACCCAGTACTTC; CDR3aa: CASSTMGQGTPETQYF; abundance: medium-sized; j_gene: TRBJ2-5; d_gene: TRBD1; v_gene: TRBV18
CDR3nt: TGTGCCAGCAGCTCCGTGTCAGGGCTAGCCAAAAACATTCAGTACTTC; CDR3aa: CASSSVSGLAKNIQYF; abundance: -; j_gene: TRBJ2-4; d_gene: -; v_gene: TRBV13
CDR3nt: TGTGCCAGCATCGCCAACAACCCCAGCAATCAGCCCCAGCATTTT; CDR3aa: CASIANNPSNQPQHF; abundance: few; j_gene: TRBJ1-5; d_gene: -; v_gene: TRBV2
CDR3nt: TGTGCCAGCAGTCGACAAATTAGGACAGCTACCTACGAGCAGTACTTC; CDR3aa: CASSRQIRTATYEQYF; abundance: few; j_gene: TRBJ2-7; d_gene: -; v_gene: TRBV16
CDR3nt: TGCGCCAGCAGCCAACCGGACAGGGTGAGCACTGAAGCTTTCTTT; CDR3aa: CASSQPDRVSTEAFF; abundance: large; j_gene: TRBJ1-1; d_gene: TRBD1; v_gene: TRBV4-1
CDR3nt: TGTGCCAGCAGTGACCCCGACAAGGGGGAGACCCAGTACTTC; CDR3aa: CASSDPDKGETQYF; abundance: -; j_gene: TRBJ2-5; d_gene: -; v_gene: TRBV2
CDR3nt: TGTGCCAGTGGCCGGGACTACACTGAAGCTTTCTTT; CDR3aa: CASGRDYTEAFF; abundance: medium-sized; j_gene: TRBJ1-1; d_gene: -; v_gene: TRBV6-1
CDR3nt: TGTGCCAGCTCACCACAGGGGGCAGGCACCGGGGAGCTGTTTTTT; CDR3aa: CASSPQGAGTGELFF; abundance: -; j_gene: TRBJ2-2; d_gene: TRBD1; v_gene: TRBV18
CDR3nt: TGCGCCAGCAGCTTGGAAAGGTATCTTTGGAATGAGCAGTTCTTC; CDR3aa: CASSLERYLWNEQFF; abundance: few; j_gene: TRBJ2-1; d_gene: -; v_gene: TRBV5-1
CDR3nt: TGTGCCAGCAGAGTAGGACGGACCTACTCTGGGGCCAACGTCCTGACTTTC; CDR3aa: CASRVGRTYSGANVLTF; abundance: -; j_gene: TRBJ2-6; d_gene: -; v_gene: TRBV11-2
CDR3nt: TGTGCCAGCAGCTTCCTACGGGGGGCTGATGAGCAGTTCTTC; CDR3aa: CASSFLRGADEQFF; abundance: -; j_gene: TRBJ2-1; d_gene: -; v_gene: TRBV7-2
CDR3nt: TGTGCCAGCAGCTCCTTCGGGTCCAGCTCCTACAATGAGCAGTTCTTC; CDR3aa: CASSSFGSSSYNEQFF; abundance: -; j_gene: TRBJ2-1; d_gene: -; v_gene: TRBV7-3
CDR3nt: TGCGCCAGCAGAGACAACACCTACGAGCAGTACTTC; CDR3aa: CASRDNTYEQYF; abundance: -; j_gene: TRBJ2-7; d_gene: -; v_gene: TRBV5-1
CDR3nt: TGTGCCGGCCCTCCGGGACAGGGGAACACTGAAGCTTTCTTT; CDR3aa: CAGPPGQGNTEAFF; abundance: -; j_gene: TRBJ1-1; d_gene: TRBD1; v_gene: TRBV2
CDR3nt: TGTGCCAGCAGCATGTCAGGGCCCTACGAGCAGTACTTC; CDR3aa: CASSMSGPYEQYF; abundance: few; j_gene: TRBJ2-7; d_gene: -; v_gene: TRBV11-1
CDR3nt: TGTGCCAGCAGGAGGGGGGGCGGGGAGACCCAGTACTTC; CDR3aa: CASRRGGGETQYF; abundance: -; j_gene: TRBJ2-5; d_gene: -; v_gene: TRBV6-1
CDR3nt: TGTGCCAGTACCATCAGAAATTCACCCCTCCACTTT; CDR3aa: CASTIRNSPLHF; abundance: -; j_gene: TRBJ1-6; d_gene: -; v_gene: TRBV19
CDR3nt: TGCAGCGCGGGACAGCCAGGGATGAACACCATATATTTT; CDR3aa: CSAGQPGMNTIYF; abundance: few; j_gene: TRBJ1-3; d_gene: TRBD1; v_gene: TRBV29-1
CDR3nt: TGTGCCAGCGCTTCGGTCACAGATACGCAGTATTTT; CDR3aa: CASASVTDTQYF; abundance: -; j_gene: TRBJ2-3; d_gene: -; v_gene: TRBV27
CDR3nt: TGTGCCAGCAGTTTACTCCCACAGTCCTACGAGCAGTACTTC; CDR3aa: CASSLLPQSYEQYF; abundance: -; j_gene: TRBJ2-7; d_gene: -; v_gene: TRBV27
CDR3nt: TGTGCCAGCTCACCACCCAACACAAGGTCGGGGGCCAAAAACATTCAGTACTTC; CDR3aa: CASSPPNTRSGAKNIQYF; abundance: -; j_gene: TRBJ2-4; d_gene: -; v_gene: TRBV18
CDR3nt: TGTGCCAGCAGCCTCACAGGGATCGAGGGGGCGGGTGAAAAACTGTTTTTT; CDR3aa: CASSLTGIEGAGEKLFF; abundance: once; j_gene: TRBJ1-4; d_gene: TRBD1; v_gene: TRBV13
CDR3nt: TGTGCCAGCAGCTCCGCCGGGGAAAAGAGCGACTATGGCTACACCTTC; CDR3aa: CASSSAGEKSDYGYTF; abundance: -; j_gene: TRBJ1-2; d_gene: -; v_gene: TRBV7-9
CDR3nt: TGTGCCACCAGCAGGGGGGCTGACAGGGCATACTACAATGAGCAGTTCTTC; CDR3aa: CATSRGADRAYYNEQFF; abundance: -; j_gene: TRBJ2-1; d_gene: TRBD1; v_gene: TRBV15
CDR3nt: TGTGCCAGCAGCTTGTTTCAGGGTCGCGCAGATACGCAGTATTTT; CDR3aa: CASSLFQGRADTQYF; abundance: -; j_gene: TRBJ2-3; d_gene: -; v_gene: TRBV5-6